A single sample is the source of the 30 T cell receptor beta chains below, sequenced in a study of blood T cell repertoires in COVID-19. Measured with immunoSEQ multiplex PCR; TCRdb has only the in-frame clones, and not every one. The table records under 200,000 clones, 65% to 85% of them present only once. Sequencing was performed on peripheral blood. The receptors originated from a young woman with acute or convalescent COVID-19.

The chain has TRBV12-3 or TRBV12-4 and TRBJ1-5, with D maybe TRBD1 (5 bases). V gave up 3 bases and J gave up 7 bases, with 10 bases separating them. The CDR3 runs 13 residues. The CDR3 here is CASSFSGLQPQHF. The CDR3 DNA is TGTGCCAGCAGTTTCTCAGGGTTGCAGCCCCAGCATTTT.

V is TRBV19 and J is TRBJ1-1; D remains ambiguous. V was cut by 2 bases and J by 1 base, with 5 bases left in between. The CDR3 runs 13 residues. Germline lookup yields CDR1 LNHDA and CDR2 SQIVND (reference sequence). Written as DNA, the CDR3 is TGTGCCAGTAGTATAACCAGGAACACTGAAGCTTTCTTT. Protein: CASSITRNTEAFF.

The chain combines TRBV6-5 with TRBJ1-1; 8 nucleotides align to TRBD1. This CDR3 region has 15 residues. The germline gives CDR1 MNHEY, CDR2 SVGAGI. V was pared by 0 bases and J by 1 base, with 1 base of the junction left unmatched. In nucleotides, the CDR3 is TGTGCCAGCAGTTACTCGGACAGGGCGAACACTGAAGCTTTCTTT. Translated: CASSYSDRANTEAFF.

CDR3 sequence: CASSVENGVTDTQYF. CDR3 sequence (DNA): TGTGCCAGCAGCGTAGAGAACGGGGTCACAGATACGCAGTATTTT. V usage is TRBV9 and J usage is TRBJ2-3; maybe TRBD2 (5 bases). Germline V gives CDR1 SGDLS, CDR2 YYNGEE. The CDR3 is 15 amino acids. V was trimmed by 0 bases and J by 2 bases, leaving 10 bases between them.

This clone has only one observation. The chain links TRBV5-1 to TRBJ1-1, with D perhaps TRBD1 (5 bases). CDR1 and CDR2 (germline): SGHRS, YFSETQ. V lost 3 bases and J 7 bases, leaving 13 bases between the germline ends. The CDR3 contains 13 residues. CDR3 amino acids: CASSSLAGVEAFF. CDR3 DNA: TGCGCCAGCAGCTCCCTAGCGGGGGTTGAAGCTTTCTTT.

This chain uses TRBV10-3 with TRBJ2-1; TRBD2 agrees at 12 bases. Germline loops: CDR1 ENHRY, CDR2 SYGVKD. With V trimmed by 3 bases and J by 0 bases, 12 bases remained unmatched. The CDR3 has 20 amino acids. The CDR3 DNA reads TGTGCCATCAGTGATAAGTTTAGGCTAGCGGGAGGGTACTCCTACAATGAGCAGTTCTTC. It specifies CAISDKFRLAGGYSYNEQFF.

The CDR3 is CSAEGAHGYTF. The CDR3 DNA sequence: TGCAGTGCCGAGGGGGCCCATGGCTACACCTTC. The gene calls are TRBV20-1 and TRBJ1-2, with TRBD1 matching over 7 bases. Per germline, CDR1 DFQATT and CDR2 SNEGSKA (reference sequence). V was clipped by 6 bases and J by 6 bases; unmatched bases: 4. The CDR3 runs to 11 residues.

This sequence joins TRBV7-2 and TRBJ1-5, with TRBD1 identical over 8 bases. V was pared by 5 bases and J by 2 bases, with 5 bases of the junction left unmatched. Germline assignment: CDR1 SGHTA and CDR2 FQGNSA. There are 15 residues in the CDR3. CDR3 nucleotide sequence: TGTGCCAGCAGCCTAAGGACAGGGCGCAATCAGCCCCAGCATTTT. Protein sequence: CASSLRTGRNQPQHF.

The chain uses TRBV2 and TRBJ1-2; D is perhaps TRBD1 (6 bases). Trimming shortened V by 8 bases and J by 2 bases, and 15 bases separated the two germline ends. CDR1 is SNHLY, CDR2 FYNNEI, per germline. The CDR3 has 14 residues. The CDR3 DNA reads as TGTGCCAGCCGGCGAGAGGGGGTGAACTATGGCTACACCTTC. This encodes CASRREGVNYGYTF.

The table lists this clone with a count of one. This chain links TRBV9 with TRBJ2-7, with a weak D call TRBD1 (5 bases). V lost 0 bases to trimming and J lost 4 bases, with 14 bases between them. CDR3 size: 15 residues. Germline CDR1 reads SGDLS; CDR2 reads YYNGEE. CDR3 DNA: TGTGCCAGCAGCGTAGGGGGCGAAATCGTTTACGAGCAGTACTTC. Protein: CASSVGGEIVYEQYF.

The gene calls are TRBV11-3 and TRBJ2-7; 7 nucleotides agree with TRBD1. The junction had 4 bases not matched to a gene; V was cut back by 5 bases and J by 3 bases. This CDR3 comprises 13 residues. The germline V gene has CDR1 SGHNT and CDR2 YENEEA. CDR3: CASSRDSYYEQYF. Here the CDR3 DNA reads TGTGCCAGCAGCAGGGACAGTTACTACGAGCAGTACTTC.

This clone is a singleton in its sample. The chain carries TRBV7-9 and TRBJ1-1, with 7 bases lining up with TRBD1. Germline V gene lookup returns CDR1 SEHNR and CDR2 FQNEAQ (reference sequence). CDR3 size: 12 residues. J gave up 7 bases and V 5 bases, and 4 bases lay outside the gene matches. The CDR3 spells CASSGRQGEAFF. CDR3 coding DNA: TGTGCCAGCAGCGGTCGACAGGGTGAAGCTTTCTTT.

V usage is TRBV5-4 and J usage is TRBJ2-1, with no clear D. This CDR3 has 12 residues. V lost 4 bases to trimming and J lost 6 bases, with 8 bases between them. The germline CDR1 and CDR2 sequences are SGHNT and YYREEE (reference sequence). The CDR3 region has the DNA TGTGCCAGCAGCAGCGTAGTCAATGAGCAGTTCTTC. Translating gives CASSSVVNEQFF.

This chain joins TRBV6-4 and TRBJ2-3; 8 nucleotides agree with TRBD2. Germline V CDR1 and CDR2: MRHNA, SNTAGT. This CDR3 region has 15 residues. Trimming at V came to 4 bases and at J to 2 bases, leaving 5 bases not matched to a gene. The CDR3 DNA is TGTGCCAGCAGTGGAACGGGGGGGGACACAGATACGCAGTATTTT. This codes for CASSGTGGDTDTQYF.

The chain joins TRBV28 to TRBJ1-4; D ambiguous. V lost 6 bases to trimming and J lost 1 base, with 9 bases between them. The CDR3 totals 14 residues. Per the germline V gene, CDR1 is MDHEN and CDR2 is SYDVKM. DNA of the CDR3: TGTGCCAGCAGGGAGGACGGAACTAATGAAAAACTGTTTTTT. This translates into CASREDGTNEKLFF.

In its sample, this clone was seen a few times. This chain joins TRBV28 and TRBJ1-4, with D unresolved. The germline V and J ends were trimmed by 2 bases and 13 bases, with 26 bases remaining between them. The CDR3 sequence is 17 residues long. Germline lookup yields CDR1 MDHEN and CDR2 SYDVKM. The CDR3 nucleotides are TGTGCCAGCAGTTTAACTATGGGGAATGCCGTCGGACGGGGACTGTTTTTT. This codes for CASSLTMGNAVGRGLFF.

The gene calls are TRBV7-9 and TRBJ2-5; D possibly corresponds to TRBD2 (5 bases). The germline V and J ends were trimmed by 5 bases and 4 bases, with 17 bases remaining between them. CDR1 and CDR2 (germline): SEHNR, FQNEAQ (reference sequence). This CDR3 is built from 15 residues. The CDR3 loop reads CASSAHGLIPETQYF. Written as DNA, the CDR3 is TGTGCCAGCAGCGCCCACGGACTGATCCCAGAGACCCAGTACTTC.

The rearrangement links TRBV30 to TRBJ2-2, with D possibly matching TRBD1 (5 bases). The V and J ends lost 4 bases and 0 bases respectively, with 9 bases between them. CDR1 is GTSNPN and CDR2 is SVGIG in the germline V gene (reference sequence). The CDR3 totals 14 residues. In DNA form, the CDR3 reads TGTGCCTGGATGGGCAGGGCGAACACCGGGGAGCTGTTTTTT. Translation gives CAWMGRANTGELFF.

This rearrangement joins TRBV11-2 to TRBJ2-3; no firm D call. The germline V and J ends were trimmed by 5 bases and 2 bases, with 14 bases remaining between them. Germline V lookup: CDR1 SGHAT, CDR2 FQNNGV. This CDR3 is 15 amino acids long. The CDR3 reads CASSHEISITDTQYF. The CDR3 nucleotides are TGTGCCAGCAGCCACGAAATTTCTATCACAGATACGCAGTATTTT. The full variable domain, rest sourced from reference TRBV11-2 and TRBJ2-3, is EAGVAQSPRYKIIEKRQSVAFWCNPISGHATLYWYQQILGQGPKLLIQFQNNGVVDDSQLPKDRFSAERLKGVDSTLKIQPAKLEDSAVYLCASSHEISITDTQYFGPGTRLTVL.

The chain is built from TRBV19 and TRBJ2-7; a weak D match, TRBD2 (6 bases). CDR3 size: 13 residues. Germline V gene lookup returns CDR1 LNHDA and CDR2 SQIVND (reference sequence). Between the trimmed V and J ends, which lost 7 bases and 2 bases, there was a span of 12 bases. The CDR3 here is CASNEGLTYEQYF. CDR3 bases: TGTGCCAGTAATGAGGGACTGACCTACGAGCAGTACTTC.

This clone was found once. For the CDR3, the DNA is TGTGCCAGCAGTCCACCGGGCGGGAGCTCTGGAAACACCATATATTTT. Protein sequence: CASSPPGGSSGNTIYF. The J gene is TRBJ1-3, the V gene TRBV2; D is undetermined. From germline, CDR1 is SNHLY and CDR2 FYNNEI. The V end lost 5 bases, the J end lost 0 bases, and 14 bases lay between the germline ends. This CDR3 is 16 amino acids long. Full variable domain (remainder filled in from reference TRBV2 and TRBJ1-3): EPEVTQTPSHQVTQMGQEVILRCVPISNHLYFYWYRQILGQKVEFLVSFYNNEISEKSEIFDDQFSVERPDGSNFTLKIRSTKLEDSAMYFCASSPPGGSSGNTIYFGEGSWLTVV.

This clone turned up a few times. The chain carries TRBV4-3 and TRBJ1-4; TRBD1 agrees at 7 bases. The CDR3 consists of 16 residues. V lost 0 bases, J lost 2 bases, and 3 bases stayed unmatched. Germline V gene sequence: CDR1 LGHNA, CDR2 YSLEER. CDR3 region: CASSQDRGQTNEKLFF. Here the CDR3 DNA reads TGCGCCAGCAGCCAAGATAGGGGGCAGACTAATGAAAAACTGTTTTTT.

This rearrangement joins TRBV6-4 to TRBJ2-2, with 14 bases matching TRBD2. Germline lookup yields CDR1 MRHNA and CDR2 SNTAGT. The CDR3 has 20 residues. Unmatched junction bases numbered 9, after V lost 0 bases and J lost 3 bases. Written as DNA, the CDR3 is TGTGCCAGCAGTGACTCGGCATCGACTAGCGGGGGGGCGGACACCGGGGAGCTGTTTTTT. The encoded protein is CASSDSASTSGGADTGELFF.

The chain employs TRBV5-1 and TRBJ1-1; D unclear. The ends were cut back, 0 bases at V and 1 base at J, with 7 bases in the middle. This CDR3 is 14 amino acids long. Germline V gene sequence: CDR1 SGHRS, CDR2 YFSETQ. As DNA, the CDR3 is TGCGCCAGCAGCTTGGGCTCCGGGAACACTGAAGCTTTCTTT. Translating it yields CASSLGSGNTEAFF.

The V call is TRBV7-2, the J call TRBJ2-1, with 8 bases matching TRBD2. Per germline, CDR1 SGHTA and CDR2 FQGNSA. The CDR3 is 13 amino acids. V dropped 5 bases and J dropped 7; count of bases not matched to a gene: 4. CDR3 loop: CASSKTSGNEQFF. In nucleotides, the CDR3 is TGTGCCAGCAGCAAAACTAGCGGTAATGAGCAGTTCTTC.

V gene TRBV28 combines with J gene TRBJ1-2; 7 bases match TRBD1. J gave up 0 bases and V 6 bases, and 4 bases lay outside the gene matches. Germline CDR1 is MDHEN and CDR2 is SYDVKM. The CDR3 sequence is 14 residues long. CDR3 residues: CASSWTGTNYGYTF. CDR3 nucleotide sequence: TGTGCCAGCAGCTGGACAGGTACTAACTATGGCTACACCTTC.

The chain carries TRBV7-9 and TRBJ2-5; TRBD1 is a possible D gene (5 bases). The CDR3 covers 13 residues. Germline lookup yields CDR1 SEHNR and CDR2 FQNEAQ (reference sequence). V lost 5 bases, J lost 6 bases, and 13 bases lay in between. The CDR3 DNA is TGTGCCAGCAGCCTGACAGCGTCAAAGACCCAGTACTTC. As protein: CASSLTASKTQYF.

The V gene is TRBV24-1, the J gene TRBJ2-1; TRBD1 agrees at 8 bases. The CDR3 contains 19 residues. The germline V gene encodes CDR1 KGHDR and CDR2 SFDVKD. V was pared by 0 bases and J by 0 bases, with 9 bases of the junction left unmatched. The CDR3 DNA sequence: TGTGCCACCAGTGATTTGAAGGGACAGGCCCTTAGCTCCTACAATGAGCAGTTCTTC. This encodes CATSDLKGQALSSYNEQFF.

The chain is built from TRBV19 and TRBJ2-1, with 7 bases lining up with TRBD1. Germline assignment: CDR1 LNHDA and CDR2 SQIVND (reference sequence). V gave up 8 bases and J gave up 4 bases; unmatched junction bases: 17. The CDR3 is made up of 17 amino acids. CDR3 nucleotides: TGTGCCAGTGGGCCCAGGGGATTCGAGGGGGCTTACAATGAGCAGTTCTTC. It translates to CASGPRGFEGAYNEQFF.

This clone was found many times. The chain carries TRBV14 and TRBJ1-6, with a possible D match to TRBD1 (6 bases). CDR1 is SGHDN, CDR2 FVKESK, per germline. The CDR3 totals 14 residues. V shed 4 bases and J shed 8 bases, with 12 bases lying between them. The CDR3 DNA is TGTGCCAGCAGCCGCCGACAGGAGTATTCACCCCTCCACTTT. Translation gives CASSRRQEYSPLHF.